The 15 T cell receptor beta chains given below trace back to one sample, sequenced in a study of patients and donors after allogeneic stem cell transplantation. TCRdb independently ran MiXCR on the RT-PCR reads; one entry per CDR3 protein. The sample lists some 200,000 distinct CDR3 sequences, less than 45% seen once, with about 30% in the top ten. The specimen was blood, either unsorted or a sorted T cell fraction (not recorded which). The receptor source for this set is a human donor who was either an allogeneic HSCT recipient or a stem cell or donor lymphocyte infusion donor (not recorded which). It is not recorded whose cells these are; they may come from a transplant donor.

V and J are TRBV29-1 and TRBJ2-2; D unresolved. The ends were cut back, 0 bases at V and 8 bases at J, with 1 base in the middle. The CDR3 covers 10 residues. From germline, CDR1 is SQVTM and CDR2 ANQGSEA. CDR3 residues: CSVEEGELFF. The CDR3 DNA follows: TGCAGCGTTGAAGAGGGGGAGCTGTTTTTT.

This rearrangement joins TRBV19 to TRBJ1-2; D not certain. The CDR3 loop spans 12 amino acids. Germline V CDR1 and CDR2: LNHDA, SQIVND (reference sequence). V shed 3 bases and J shed 4 bases, with 6 bases lying between them. CDR3: CASSISSYGYTF. CDR3 nucleotide sequence: TGTGCCAGTAGTATTTCGAGCTATGGCTACACCTTC.

The chain recombines TRBV27 with TRBJ2-1; no definite D call. This CDR3 comprises 13 residues. The germline V and J ends were trimmed by 2 bases and 6 bases, with 8 bases remaining between them. Germline-derived CDR1 and CDR2 are MNHEY and SMNVEV (reference sequence). DNA of the CDR3: TGTGCCAGCAGTTTAGAGTGGGCCAATGAGCAGTTCTTC. Residues: CASSLEWANEQFF.

This chain links TRBV16 with TRBJ1-2, with D uncertain. Between the trimmed V and J ends, which lost 2 bases and 2 bases, there was a span of 12 bases. The CDR3 covers 15 residues. CDR1 is KGHSY and CDR2 is FQNENV in the germline V gene. This CDR3 is CASSQGAPFNYGYTF. The CDR3 nucleotides read TGTGCCAGCAGCCAAGGTGCCCCGTTCAACTATGGCTACACCTTC.

In this sample, this clonotype turned up once. The rearrangement uses TRBV5-1 and TRBJ2-7; 10 bases match TRBD2. Germline V gene data show CDR1 as SGHRS and CDR2 as YFSETQ. The CDR3 runs 15 residues. The trim removed 0 bases at V and 3 bases at J, leaving 3 bases unmatched. The CDR3 region has the DNA TGCGCCAGCAGCTTGGGTCCTAGCGGGAGCTACGAGCAGTACTTC. Encoded protein: CASSLGPSGSYEQYF.

V gene TRBV7-2 combines with J gene TRBJ2-2; D is tentatively TRBD1 or TRBD2 (6 bases each). The CDR3 totals 14 residues. The germline V gene has CDR1 SGHTA and CDR2 FQGNSA. The V end was cut by 1 base, the J end by 5 bases, with 8 bases between. The CDR3 DNA follows: TGTGCCAGCAGCTTAGAGGGGGGAACCGGGGAGCTGTTTTTT. Protein sequence: CASSLEGGTGELFF.

The rearrangement joins TRBV7-9 to TRBJ1-2, with D uncertain. Looked up from germline, CDR1 is SEHNR and CDR2 is FQNEAQ (reference sequence). Trimming shortened V by 2 bases and J by 8 bases, and 12 bases separated the two germline ends. CDR3 length: 13 residues. The CDR3 DNA reads TGTGCCAGCAGCTTATCAACCCACAGAGGCTACACCTTC. It codes for CASSLSTHRGYTF.

The chain recombines TRBV4-3 with TRBJ1-1, with a possible D match to TRBD1 (5 bases). CDR3 length equals 15 residues. Trimming pared 0 bases from V and 1 base from J, leaving 9 bases between. Germline lookup yields CDR1 LGHNA and CDR2 YSLEER. Here the CDR3 reads CASSQEAGRNTEAFF. The CDR3 bases are TGCGCCAGCAGCCAAGAGGCAGGGCGGAACACTGAAGCTTTCTTT.

The chain has TRBV7-2 and TRBJ2-5, with D possibly matching TRBD2 (6 bases). The germline V gene encodes CDR1 SGHTA and CDR2 FQGNSA. Trimming took off 7 bases at V and 0 bases at J, with 15 bases between the two ends. The length of the CDR3 is 15 residues. As DNA, the CDR3 is TGTGCCAGCACCAATAGCGGAAAGTACCAAGAGACCCAGTACTTC. Its translation: CASTNSGKYQETQYF.

A few counts support this clonotype. The chain employs TRBV11-2 and TRBJ2-3; D not resolved. Germline V gene data show CDR1 as SGHAT and CDR2 as FQNNGV. This CDR3 is built from 13 residues. V lost 0 bases, J lost 4 bases, and 5 bases lay in between. The chain's CDR3 is CASSLELADTQYF. The DNA of the CDR3 is TGTGCCAGCAGCTTAGAGTTGGCAGATACGCAGTATTTT.

This clonotype occurred a few times. In DNA form, the CDR3 reads TGTGCCAGCAGCCAATCTGGAAACACCATATATTTT. The encoded protein is CASSQSGNTIYF. The genes are TRBV14 and TRBJ1-3; D is ambiguous. The CDR3 runs to 12 residues. Looked up from germline, CDR1 is SGHDN and CDR2 is FVKESK. V was clipped by 2 bases and J by 1 base, with 0 bases between them.

The genes are TRBV9 and TRBJ1-2; TRBD1 matches at 9 bases. V was pared by 4 bases and J by 6 bases, with 7 bases of the junction left unmatched. CDR3 length: 14 residues. CDR1 SGDLS and CDR2 YYNGEE come from the germline V gene. This chain's CDR3 is CASSITGGPDGYTF. The CDR3 DNA sequence: TGTGCCAGCAGCATAACAGGGGGCCCGGATGGCTACACCTTC.

This sequence joins TRBV19 and TRBJ2-7, with D perhaps matching TRBD1 (7 bases). Germline CDR1 LNHDA, CDR2 SQIVND (reference sequence). The CDR3 consists of 14 residues. Trimming took 4 bases from V and 1 from J, leaving 11 bases between them. The CDR3, as DNA: TGTGCCAGTAGTACACCAGGGGGGTCCTACGAGCAGTACTTC. This translates into CASSTPGGSYEQYF.

A few counts support this clonotype. The V gene is TRBV20-1, the J gene TRBJ1-5, with TRBD1 matching over 8 bases. The CDR3 length is 13 residues. The germline V gene encodes CDR1 DFQATT and CDR2 SNEGSKA (reference sequence). V trimming: 3 bases; J trimming: 5 bases; junction bases outside the gene matches: 3. The CDR3 DNA reads TGCAGTGCTAGTAGGACAGGGTATCAGCCCCAGCATTTT. Protein: CSASRTGYQPQHF.

The chain has TRBV29-1 and TRBJ2-4, with unresolved D. CDR3 length: 13 residues. V was pared by 6 bases and J by 0 bases, with 9 bases between. Germline V gene sequence: CDR1 SQVTM, CDR2 ANQGSEA. In nucleotides, the CDR3 is TGCAGCGTCCAAGCGCTAGCCAAAAACATTCAGTACTTC. It is translated as CSVQALAKNIQYF.